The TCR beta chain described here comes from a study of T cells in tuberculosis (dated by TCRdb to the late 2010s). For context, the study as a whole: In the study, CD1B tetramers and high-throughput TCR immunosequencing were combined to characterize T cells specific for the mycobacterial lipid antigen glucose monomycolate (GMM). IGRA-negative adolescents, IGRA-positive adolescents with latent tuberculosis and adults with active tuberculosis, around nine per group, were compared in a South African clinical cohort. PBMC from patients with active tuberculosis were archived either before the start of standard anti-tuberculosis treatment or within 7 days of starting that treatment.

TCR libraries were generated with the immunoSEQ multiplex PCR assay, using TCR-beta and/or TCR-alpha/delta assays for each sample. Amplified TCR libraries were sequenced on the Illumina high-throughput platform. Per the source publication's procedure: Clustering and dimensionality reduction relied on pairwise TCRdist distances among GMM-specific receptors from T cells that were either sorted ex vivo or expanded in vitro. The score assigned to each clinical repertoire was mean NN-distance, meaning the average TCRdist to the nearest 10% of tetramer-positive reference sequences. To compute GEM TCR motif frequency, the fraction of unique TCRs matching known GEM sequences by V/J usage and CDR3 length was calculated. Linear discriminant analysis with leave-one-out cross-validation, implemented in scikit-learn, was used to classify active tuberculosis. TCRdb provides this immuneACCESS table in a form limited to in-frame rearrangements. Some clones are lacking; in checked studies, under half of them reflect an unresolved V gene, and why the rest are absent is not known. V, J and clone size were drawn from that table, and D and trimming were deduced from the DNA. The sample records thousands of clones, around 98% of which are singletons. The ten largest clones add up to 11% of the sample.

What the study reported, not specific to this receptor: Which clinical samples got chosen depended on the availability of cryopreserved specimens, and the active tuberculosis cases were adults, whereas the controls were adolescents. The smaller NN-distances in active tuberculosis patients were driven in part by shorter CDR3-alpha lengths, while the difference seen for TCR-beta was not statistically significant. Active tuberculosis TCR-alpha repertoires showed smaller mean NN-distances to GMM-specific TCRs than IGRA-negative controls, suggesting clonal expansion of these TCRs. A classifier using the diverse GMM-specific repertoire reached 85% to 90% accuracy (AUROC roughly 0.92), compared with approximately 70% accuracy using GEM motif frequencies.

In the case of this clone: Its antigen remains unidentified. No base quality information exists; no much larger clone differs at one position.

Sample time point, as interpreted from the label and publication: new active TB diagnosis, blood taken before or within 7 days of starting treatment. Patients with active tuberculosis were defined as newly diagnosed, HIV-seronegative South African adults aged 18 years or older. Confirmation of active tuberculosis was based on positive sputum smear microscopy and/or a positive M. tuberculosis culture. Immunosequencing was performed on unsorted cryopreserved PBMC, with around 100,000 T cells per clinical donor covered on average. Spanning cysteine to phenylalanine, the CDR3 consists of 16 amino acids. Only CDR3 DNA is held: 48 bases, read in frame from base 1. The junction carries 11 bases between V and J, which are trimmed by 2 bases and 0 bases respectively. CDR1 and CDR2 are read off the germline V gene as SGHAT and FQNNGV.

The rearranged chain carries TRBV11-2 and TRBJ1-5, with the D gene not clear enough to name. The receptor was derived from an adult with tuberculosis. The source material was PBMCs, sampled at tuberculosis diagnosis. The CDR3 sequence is CASSLRGDLSNQPQHF. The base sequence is TGTGCCAGCAGCTTACGGGGAGACCTTAGCAATCAGCCCCAGCATTTT.